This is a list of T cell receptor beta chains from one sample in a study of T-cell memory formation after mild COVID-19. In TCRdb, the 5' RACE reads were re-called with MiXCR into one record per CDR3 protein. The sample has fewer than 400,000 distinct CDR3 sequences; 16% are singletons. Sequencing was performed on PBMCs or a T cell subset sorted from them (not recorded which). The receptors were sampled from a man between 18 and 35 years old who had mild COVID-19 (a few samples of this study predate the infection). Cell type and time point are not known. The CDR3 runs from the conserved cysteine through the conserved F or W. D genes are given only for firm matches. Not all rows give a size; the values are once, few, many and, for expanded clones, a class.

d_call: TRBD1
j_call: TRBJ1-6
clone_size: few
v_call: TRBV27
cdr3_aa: CASRRGQGTYNSPLHF
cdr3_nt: TGTGCCAGCAGAAGAGGACAGGGCACCTATAATTCACCCCTCCACTTT

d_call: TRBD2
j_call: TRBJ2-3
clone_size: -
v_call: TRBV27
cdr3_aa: CASSLSGGLAGQITDTQYF
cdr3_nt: TGTGCCAGCAGTTTATCCGGGGGACTAGCGGGGCAAATCACAGATACGCAGTATTTT

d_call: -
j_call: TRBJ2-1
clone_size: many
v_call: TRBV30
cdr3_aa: CAWRNYNEQFF
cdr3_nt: TGTGCCTGGAGAAATTACAATGAGCAGTTCTTC

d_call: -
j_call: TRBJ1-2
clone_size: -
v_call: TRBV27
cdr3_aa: CASSRGDGYTF
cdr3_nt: TGTGCCAGCAGTCGAGGGGATGGCTACACCTTC

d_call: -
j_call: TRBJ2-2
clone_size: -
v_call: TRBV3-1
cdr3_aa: CASSQRRRPDTGELFF
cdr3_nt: TGTGCCAGCAGCCAACGTCGCAGGCCGGATACCGGGGAGCTGTTTTTT

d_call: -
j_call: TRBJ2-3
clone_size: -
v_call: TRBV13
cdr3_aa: CASSLTGWGSTDTQYF
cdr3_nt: TGTGCCAGCAGCCTCACCGGGTGGGGGAGCACAGATACGCAGTATTTT

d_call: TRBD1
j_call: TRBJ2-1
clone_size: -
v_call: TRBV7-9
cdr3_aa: CASSLLGQGRKFF
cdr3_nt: TGTGCCAGCAGCTTACTAGGACAGGGTAGGAAGTTCTTC

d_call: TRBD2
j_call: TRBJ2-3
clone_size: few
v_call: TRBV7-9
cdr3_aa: CASSLDASGNTDTQYF
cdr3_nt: TGTGCCAGCAGCTTAGATGCTAGCGGGAACACAGATACGCAGTATTTT

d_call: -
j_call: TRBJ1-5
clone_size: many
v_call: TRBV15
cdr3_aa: CATSRDTQPQHF
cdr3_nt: TGTGCCACCAGCAGAGACACACAGCCCCAGCATTTT

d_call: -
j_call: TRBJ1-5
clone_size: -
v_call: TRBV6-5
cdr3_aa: CASSYDQYSNQPQHF
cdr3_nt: TGTGCCAGCAGTTACGACCAGTATAGCAATCAGCCCCAGCATTTT

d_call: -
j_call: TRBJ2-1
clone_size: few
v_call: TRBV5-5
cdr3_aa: CASSLSGTGNNEQFF
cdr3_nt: TGTGCCAGCAGCTTGAGTGGGACGGGCAACAATGAGCAGTTCTTC

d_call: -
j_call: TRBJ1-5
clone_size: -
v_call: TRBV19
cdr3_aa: CASRAGYSNQPQHF
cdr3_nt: TGTGCCAGTAGGGCAGGGTATAGCAATCAGCCCCAGCATTTT

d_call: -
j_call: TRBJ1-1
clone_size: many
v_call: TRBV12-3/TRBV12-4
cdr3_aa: CASSPGRVNTEAFF
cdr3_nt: TGTGCCAGCAGTCCAGGGCGAGTGAACACTGAAGCTTTCTTT

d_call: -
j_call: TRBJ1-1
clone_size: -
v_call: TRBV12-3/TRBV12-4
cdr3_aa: CASSLITPNTEAFF
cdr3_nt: TGTGCCAGCAGTTTGATAACACCCAACACTGAAGCTTTCTTT

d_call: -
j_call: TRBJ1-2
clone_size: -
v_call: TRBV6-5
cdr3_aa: CASSYSEEILGYTF
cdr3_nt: TGTGCCAGCAGTTACTCGGAGGAGATACTTGGCTACACCTTC

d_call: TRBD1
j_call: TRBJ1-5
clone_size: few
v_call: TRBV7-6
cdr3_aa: CASSPGTGYQPQHF
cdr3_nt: TGTGCCAGCAGCCCCGGGACAGGGTATCAGCCCCAGCATTTT

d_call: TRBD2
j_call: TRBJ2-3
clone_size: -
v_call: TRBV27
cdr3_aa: CASSPLAGFGTDTQYF
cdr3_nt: TGTGCCAGCAGTCCGCTAGCGGGGTTCGGCACAGATACGCAGTATTTT

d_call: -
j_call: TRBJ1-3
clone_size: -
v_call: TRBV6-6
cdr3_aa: CASSYLTFSGNTIYF
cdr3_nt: TGTGCCAGCAGTTACTTGACATTCTCTGGAAACACCATATATTTT

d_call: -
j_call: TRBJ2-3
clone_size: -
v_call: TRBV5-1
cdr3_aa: CASSLRFADTQYF
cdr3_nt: TGCGCCAGCAGTTTGCGATTTGCAGATACGCAGTATTTT

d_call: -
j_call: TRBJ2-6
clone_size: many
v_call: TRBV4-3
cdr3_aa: CASSQAQGSPGANVLTF
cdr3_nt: TGCGCCAGCAGCCAAGCCCAGGGTTCCCCTGGGGCCAACGTCCTGACTTTC

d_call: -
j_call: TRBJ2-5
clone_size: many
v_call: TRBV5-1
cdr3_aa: CASSLTLQGETQYF
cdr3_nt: TGCGCCAGCAGCTTGACCCTCCAGGGAGAGACCCAGTACTTC

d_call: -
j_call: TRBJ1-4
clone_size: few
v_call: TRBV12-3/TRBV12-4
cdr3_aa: CASIKDRWKNEKLFF
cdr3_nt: TGTGCCAGCATTAAGGACCGCTGGAAAAATGAAAAACTGTTTTTT

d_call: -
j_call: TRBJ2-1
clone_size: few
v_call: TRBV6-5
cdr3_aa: CASSYSILGYNEQFF
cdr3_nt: TGTGCCAGCAGTTACTCGATATTAGGATACAATGAGCAGTTCTTC

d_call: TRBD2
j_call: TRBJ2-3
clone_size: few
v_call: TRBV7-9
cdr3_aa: CASSYSGGAGADTQYF
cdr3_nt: TGTGCCAGCAGTTATAGCGGGGGGGCCGGGGCAGATACGCAGTATTTT

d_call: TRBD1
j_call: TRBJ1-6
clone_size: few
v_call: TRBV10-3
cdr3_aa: CASRRQGQAYSPLHF
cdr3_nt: TGTGCCAGCAGGCGTCAAGGACAGGCTTATTCACCCCTCCACTTT

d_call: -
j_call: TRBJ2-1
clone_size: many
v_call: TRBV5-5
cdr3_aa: CASSIWDIRDEQFF
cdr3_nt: TGTGCCAGCAGCATCTGGGACATCCGGGATGAGCAGTTCTTC

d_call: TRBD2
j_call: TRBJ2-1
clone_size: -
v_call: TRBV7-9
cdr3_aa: CASSLLGGAVGEQFF
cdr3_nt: TGTGCCAGCAGCTTACTCGGGGGGGCGGTCGGCGAGCAGTTCTTC

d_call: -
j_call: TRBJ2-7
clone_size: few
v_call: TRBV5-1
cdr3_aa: CASSLDVTGPYEQYF
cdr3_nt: TGCGCCAGCAGCTTGGATGTGACAGGACCCTACGAGCAGTACTTC

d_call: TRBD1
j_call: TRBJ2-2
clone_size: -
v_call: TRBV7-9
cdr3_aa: CASSSQDRDAGELFF
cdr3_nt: TGTGCCAGCAGCTCCCAGGACAGGGATGCCGGGGAGCTGTTTTTT

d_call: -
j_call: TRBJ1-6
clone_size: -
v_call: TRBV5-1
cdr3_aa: CASRGGSTNSPLHF
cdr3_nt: TGCGCCAGCAGAGGAGGTAGTACGAATTCACCCCTCCACTTT

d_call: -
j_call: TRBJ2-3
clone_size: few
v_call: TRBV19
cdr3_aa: CASSVEGTQYF
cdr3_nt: TGTGCCAGTTCGGTTGAAGGTACGCAGTATTTT

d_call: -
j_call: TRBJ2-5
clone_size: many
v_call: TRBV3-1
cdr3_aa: CASSQDPSSQETQYF
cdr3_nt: TGTGCCAGCAGCCAAGATCCGTCATCCCAAGAGACCCAGTACTTC

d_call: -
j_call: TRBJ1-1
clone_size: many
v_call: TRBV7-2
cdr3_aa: CASSLSFGQTEAFF
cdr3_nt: TGTGCCAGCAGCTTATCCTTTGGCCAGACTGAAGCTTTCTTT

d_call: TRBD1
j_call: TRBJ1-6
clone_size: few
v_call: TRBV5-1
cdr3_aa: CASSADRVGSPLHF
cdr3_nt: TGCGCCAGCAGCGCAGACAGGGTTGGCTCACCCCTCCACTTT

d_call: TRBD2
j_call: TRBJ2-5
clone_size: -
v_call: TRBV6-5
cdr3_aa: CASSPEGRGGVETQYF
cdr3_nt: TGTGCCAGCAGTCCCGAGGGGCGGGGGGGCGTGGAGACCCAGTACTTC

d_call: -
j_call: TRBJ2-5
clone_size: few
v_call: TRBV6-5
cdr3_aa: CASSYGPPRGETQYF
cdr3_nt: TGTGCCAGCAGTTACGGGCCGCCACGAGGGGAGACCCAGTACTTC

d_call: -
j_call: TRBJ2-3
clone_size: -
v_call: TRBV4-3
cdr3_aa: CASSQDLRTQYF
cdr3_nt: TGCGCCAGCAGCCAAGATCTCCGGACGCAGTATTTT

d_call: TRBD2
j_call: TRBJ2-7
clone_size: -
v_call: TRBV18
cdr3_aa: CASSPRGDGYEQYF
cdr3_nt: TGTGCCAGCTCTCCGCGGGGGGACGGGTACGAGCAGTACTTC

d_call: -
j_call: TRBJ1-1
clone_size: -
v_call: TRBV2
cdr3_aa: CASSEAGQDTEAFF
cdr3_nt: TGTGCCAGCAGTGAGGCAGGGCAGGACACTGAAGCTTTCTTT

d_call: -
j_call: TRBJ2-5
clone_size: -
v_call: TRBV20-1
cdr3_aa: CSARPGGRETQYF
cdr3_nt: TGCAGTGCTAGACCCGGGGGCCGAGAGACCCAGTACTTC

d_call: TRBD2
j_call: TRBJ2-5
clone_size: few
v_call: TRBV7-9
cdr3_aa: CASSSPGLADQETQYF
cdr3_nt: TGTGCCAGCAGCTCCCCCGGACTAGCGGATCAAGAGACCCAGTACTTC

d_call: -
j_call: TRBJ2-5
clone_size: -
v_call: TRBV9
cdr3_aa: CASSVGPLGETQYF
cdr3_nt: TGTGCCAGCAGCGTAGGACCGCTTGGGGAGACCCAGTACTTC

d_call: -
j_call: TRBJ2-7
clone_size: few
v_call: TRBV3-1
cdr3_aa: CASSQEGRPYEQYF
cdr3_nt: TGTGCCAGCAGCCAAGAGGGACGCCCCTACGAGCAGTACTTC

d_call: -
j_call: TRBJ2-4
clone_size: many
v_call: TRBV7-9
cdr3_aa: CASSSQGAKNIQYF
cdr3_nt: TGTGCCAGCAGTTCTCAGGGAGCCAAAAACATTCAGTACTTC

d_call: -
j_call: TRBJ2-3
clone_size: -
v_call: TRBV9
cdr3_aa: CASSVRVGTDTQYF
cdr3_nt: TGTGCCAGCAGCGTCAGGGTGGGCACAGATACGCAGTATTTT

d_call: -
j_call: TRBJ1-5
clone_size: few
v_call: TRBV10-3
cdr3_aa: CAISANSGAYQPQHF
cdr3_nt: TGTGCCATCAGTGCAAATTCCGGGGCCTATCAGCCCCAGCATTTT

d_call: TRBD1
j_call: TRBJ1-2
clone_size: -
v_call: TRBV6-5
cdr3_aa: CASSYRDSAVYGYTF
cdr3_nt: TGTGCCAGCAGTTACCGGGACAGCGCGGTTTATGGCTACACCTTC

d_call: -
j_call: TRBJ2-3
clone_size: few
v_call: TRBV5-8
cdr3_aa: CASSWGSPADTQYF
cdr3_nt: TGTGCCAGCAGCTGGGGAAGCCCCGCAGATACGCAGTATTTT

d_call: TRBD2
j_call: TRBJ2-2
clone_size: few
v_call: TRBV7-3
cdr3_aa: CASSPLTSGGRTGELFF
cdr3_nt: TGTGCCAGCAGCCCCCTGACTAGCGGGGGAAGAACCGGGGAGCTGTTTTTT

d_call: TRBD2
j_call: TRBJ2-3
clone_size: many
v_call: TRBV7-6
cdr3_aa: CASSVQRGGATDTQYF
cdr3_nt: TGTGCCAGCAGCGTACAGCGGGGGGGGGCCACAGATACGCAGTATTTT

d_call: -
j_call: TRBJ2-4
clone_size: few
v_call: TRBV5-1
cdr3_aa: CASSGGVAKNIQYF
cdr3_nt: TGCGCCAGCAGCGGCGGGGTAGCCAAAAACATTCAGTACTTC

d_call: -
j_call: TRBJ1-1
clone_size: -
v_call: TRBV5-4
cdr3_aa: CASSGGRTGNTEAFF
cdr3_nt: TGTGCCAGCAGCGGGGGCAGGACGGGGAACACTGAAGCTTTCTTT

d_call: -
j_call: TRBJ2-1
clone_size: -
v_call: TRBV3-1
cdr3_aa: CASSQANGGEQFF
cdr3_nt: TGTGCCAGCAGCCAAGCTAACGGGGGTGAGCAGTTCTTC

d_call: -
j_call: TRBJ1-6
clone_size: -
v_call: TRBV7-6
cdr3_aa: CASSLGAEGEGSPLHF
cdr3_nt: TGTGCCAGCAGCTTAGGCGCCGAGGGGGAGGGTTCACCCCTCCACTTT

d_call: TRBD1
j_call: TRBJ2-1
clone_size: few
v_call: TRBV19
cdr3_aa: CASNRGASNEQFF
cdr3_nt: TGTGCCAGTAACAGGGGAGCGAGCAATGAGCAGTTCTTC

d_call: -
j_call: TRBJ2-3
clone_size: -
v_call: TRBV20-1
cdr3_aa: CSAPELGRDTQYF
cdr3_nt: TGCAGTGCTCCTGAGCTTGGGCGGGATACGCAGTATTTT

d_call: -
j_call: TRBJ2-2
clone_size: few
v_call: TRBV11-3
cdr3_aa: CASSELGGNTGELFF
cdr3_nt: TGTGCCAGCAGCGAATTAGGGGGGAACACCGGGGAGCTGTTTTTT

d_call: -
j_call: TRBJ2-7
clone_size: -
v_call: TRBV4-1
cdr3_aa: CASSQEPLSSYEQYF
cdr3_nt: TGCGCCAGCAGCCAAGAGCCCCTGAGCTCCTACGAGCAGTACTTC